This T cell receptor (beta chain) was documented in a study of radiation and T cells in renal cell carcinoma. Study findings and constraints: Top tumor clonotypes rose in blood 2 weeks post-radiation, then contracted.

The time point: blood 4 weeks post-SBRT, at nephrectomy. Indicated treatment: 15 Gy SBRT to primary tumor, nephrectomy 4 weeks later. Nephrectomy followed 15 Gy stereotactic body radiation by 4 weeks. The table came from immunoSEQ multiplex PCR; TCRdb's copy has only in-frame clones and leaves some out. Among around 140,000 clones listed, 75% to 90% were seen once. CDR3 length equals 13 residues. In germline, CDR1 is MDHEN, CDR2 SYDVKM. V lost 4 bases to trimming and J lost 1 base, with 7 bases between them. About this clone itself: Its target is unknown.

The receptor was isolated from a woman aged 45-65 years with renal cell carcinoma. The J gene is TRBJ1-1, the V gene TRBV28; D remains unclear. The input for sequencing was blood, taken from a patient whose treatment included radiotherapy and nephrectomy. The CDR3 loop is CASSSRTNTEAFF. CDR3 in DNA: TGTGCCAGCAGTTCTAGGACGAACACTGAAGCTTTCTTT. Full variable domain (outside the CDR3, taken from reference TRBV28 and TRBJ1-1): DVKVTQSSRYLVKRTGEKVFLECVQDMDHENMFWYRQDPGLGLRLIYFSYDVKMKEKGDIPEGYSVSREKKERFSLILESASTNQTSMYLCASSSRTNTEAFFGQGTRLTVV.